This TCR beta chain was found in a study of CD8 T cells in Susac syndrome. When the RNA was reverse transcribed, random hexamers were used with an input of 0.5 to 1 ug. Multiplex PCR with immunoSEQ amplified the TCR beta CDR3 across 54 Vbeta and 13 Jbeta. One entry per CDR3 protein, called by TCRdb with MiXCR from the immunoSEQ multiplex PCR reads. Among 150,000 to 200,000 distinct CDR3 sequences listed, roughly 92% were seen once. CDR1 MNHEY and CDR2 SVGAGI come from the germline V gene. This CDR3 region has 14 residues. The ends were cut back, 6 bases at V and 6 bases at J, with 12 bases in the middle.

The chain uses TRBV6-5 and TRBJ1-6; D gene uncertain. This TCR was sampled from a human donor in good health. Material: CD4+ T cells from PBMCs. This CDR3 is CASSGNSFNSPLHF. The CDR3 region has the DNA TGTGCCAGCAGCGGAAACAGTTTTAATTCACCCCTCCACTTT.